The 24 T cell receptor beta chains reported below all come from one sample, sequenced in a study of siplizumab effects on memory and regulatory T cells. The assay was immunoSEQ multiplex PCR, and TCRdb's table has in-frame clones only and misses some. The sample shows under 70,000 clones, around 80% of them seen only once. The sample consisted of memory CD4+ T cells sorted from blood. All receptors derive from a human donor in good health.

The chain has TRBV21-1 and TRBJ2-2; no DNA check was done on the table's D call, TRBD2. TRBV21-1 is marked as a pseudogene. This CDR3 region has 19 residues. The chain's CDR3 is CASSSQTRGGEVNTGELFF. The CDR3 DNA sequence: TGTGCCAGCAGCTCCCAAACGAGAGGGGGGGAGGTGAACACCGGGGAGCTGTTTTTT.

V is TRBV10-3 and J is TRBJ2-2, with D tentatively TRBD1 or TRBD2 (5 bases each). Germline loops: CDR1 ENHRY, CDR2 SYGVKD. V lost 0 bases and J 13 bases, leaving 12 bases between the germline ends. The CDR3 spans 13 residues. CDR3 amino acids: CAISESTGRGLFF. CDR3 DNA sequence: TGTGCCATCAGTGAGTCGACGGGACGGGGGCTGTTTTTT.

The chain joins TRBV7-3 to TRBJ2-3; 12 bases match TRBD2. Germline V gene lookup returns CDR1 SGHTA and CDR2 FQGTGA. The CDR3 is 16 amino acids. The trim removed 5 bases at V and 6 bases at J, leaving 9 bases unmatched. CDR3 protein: CASSATSGGMSDTQYF. DNA for the CDR3: TGTGCCAGCAGCGCTACTAGCGGGGGGATGTCGGATACGCAGTATTTT.

The V call is TRBV4-2, the J call TRBJ1-5, with unresolved D. V was trimmed by 0 bases and J by 6 bases, leaving 6 bases between them. The germline V gene has CDR1 LGHNA and CDR2 YNFKEQ. The CDR3 sequence is 13 residues long. Here the CDR3 reads CASSQEESQPQHF. Here the CDR3 DNA reads TGTGCCAGCAGCCAAGAGGAGAGTCAGCCCCAGCATTTT.

This clone has only a few counts. The chain has TRBV4-2 and TRBJ2-3; D is ambiguous. The CDR3 runs to 17 residues. Germline V gives CDR1 LGHNA, CDR2 YNFKEQ. Trimming took off 4 bases at V and 0 bases at J, with 17 bases between the two ends. In DNA form, the CDR3 reads TGTGCCAGCAGCCCGGCCGTTGGTCCCATTAGCACAGATACGCAGTATTTT. Amino acids: CASSPAVGPISTDTQYF.

The chain has TRBV7-9 and TRBJ2-1, with a possible D match to TRBD2 (6 bases). Trimming stripped 5 bases from V and 4 bases from J, with 18 bases between. CDR1 is SEHNR, CDR2 FQNEAQ, per germline (reference sequence). This CDR3 is 16 amino acids long. CDR3 sequence (DNA): TGTGCCAGCAGCCCGCGGGCGGGGTCCATTTACAATGAGCAGTTCTTC. Amino acids: CASSPRAGSIYNEQFF.

The chain carries TRBV9 and TRBJ2-3; 7 bases align to TRBD2. V trimming: 1 base; J trimming: 6 bases; junction bases outside the gene matches: 5. The CDR3 runs 14 residues. Looked up from germline, CDR1 is SGDLS and CDR2 is YYNGEE. CDR3 coding DNA: TGTGCCAGCAGCGTACGGGGGGTGGTCGATACGCAGTATTTT. Its protein product is CASSVRGVVDTQYF.

In this sample, this clone turned up once. The chain is built from TRBV23-1 and TRBJ2-3, with 8 bases fitting TRBD2. TRBV23-1 is noted as an ORF with a role that remains uncertain. The CDR3 has 21 amino acids. J lost 0 bases, V lost 3 bases, and 20 bases had no gene match. The DNA of the CDR3 is TGCGCCAGCAGTCACCCGAAATGCGAGAGGTGGGAGCGGGGGAGCACAGATACGCAGTATTTT. The encoded protein is CASSHPKCERWERGSTDTQYF.

This clone was picked up one time. The V gene is TRBV10-2, the J gene TRBJ2-3, with TRBD2 matching over 8 bases. CDR1 is WSHSY, CDR2 SAAADI, per germline. There are 17 residues in the CDR3. Trimming took 2 bases from V and 1 from J; bases not matched to a gene: 8. The CDR3, as DNA: TGCGCCAGCAGTGAGCAGGTAGCGGGGACTCGCACAGATACGCAGTATTTT. Its protein product is CASSEQVAGTRTDTQYF.

This chain joins TRBV10-2 and TRBJ1-1; D not resolved. This CDR3 comprises 11 residues. From germline, CDR1 is WSHSY and CDR2 SAAADI. Trimming removed 4 bases at V and 10 bases at J, with 10 bases between. CDR3 DNA: TGCGCCAGCAGTGGCCAACTCGGAGCTTTCTTT. Translating gives CASSGQLGAFF.

V is TRBV7-2 and J is TRBJ2-1; possibly TRBD1 or TRBD2 for D (5 bases each). This CDR3 has 16 residues. Germline V gene data show CDR1 as SGHTA and CDR2 as FQGNSA. The germline V and J ends were trimmed by 1 base and 1 base, with 11 bases remaining between them. The CDR3 is CASSLVSGSSYNEQFF. CDR3 DNA sequence: TGTGCCAGCAGCTTAGTATCAGGGAGTTCCTACAATGAGCAGTTCTTC.

The gene calls are TRBV6-1 and TRBJ1-2; 12 bases fit TRBD1. CDR3 length equals 15 residues. Germline trimming cut 6 bases from V and 3 bases from J; bases unmatched to any gene: 5. CDR1 is MNHNS and CDR2 is SASEGT in the germline V gene. CDR3 DNA sequence: TGTGCCAGCAGGCCGGGACAGGGGGCCTACTATGGCTACACCTTC. Its protein product is CASRPGQGAYYGYTF.

The genes are TRBV6-1 and TRBJ1-1; 8 bases line up with TRBD1. The CDR3 has 15 residues. V lost 6 bases and J lost 3; bases outside the gene matches: 9. Germline V CDR1 and CDR2: MNHNS, SASEGT. The CDR3 here is CASSGRQTGDTEAFF. The CDR3 DNA reads as TGTGCCAGCAGCGGGAGGCAGACAGGGGACACTGAAGCTTTCTTT.

The sample holds a few counts of this clone. The chain recombines TRBV19 with TRBJ2-7; TRBD2 is a possible D gene (6 bases). The germline V and J ends were trimmed by 3 bases and 2 bases, with 14 bases remaining between them. The CDR3 is 15 residues long. Germline CDR1 reads LNHDA; CDR2 reads SQIVND (reference sequence). CDR3 nucleotide sequence: TGTGCCAGTAGTATGACCCGACTAGGGGCCTACGAGCAGTACTTC. It codes for CASSMTRLGAYEQYF.

The CDR3 protein is CASSPVSNYGYTF. CDR3 bases: TGTGCCAGCTCACCAGTATCTAACTATGGCTACACCTTC. This chain links TRBV18 with TRBJ1-2; unclear D gene. From germline, CDR1 is KGHSH and CDR2 LQKENI. The germline V and J ends were trimmed by 2 bases and 0 bases, with 4 bases remaining between them. The CDR3 has 13 residues.

This chain joins TRBV15 and TRBJ1-2; weak D call: TRBD1 (6 bases). Germline-derived CDR1 and CDR2 are LNHNV and YYDKDF (reference sequence). This CDR3 has 15 amino acids. Trimming took off 0 bases at V and 6 bases at J, with 14 bases between the two ends. The CDR3 protein is CATSREGGAGNGYTF. The CDR3 region has the DNA TGTGCCACCAGCAGAGAGGGGGGCGCAGGGAATGGCTACACCTTC.

This clone was observed a few times. V gene TRBV4-2 combines with J gene TRBJ1-1; tentatively, D is TRBD1 (5 bases). The CDR3 contains 17 residues. V dropped 0 bases and J dropped 0 bases, with 14 bases sitting between them. The germline V gene has CDR1 LGHNA and CDR2 YNFKEQ. In DNA, the CDR3 is TGTGCCAGCAGCCAAGATGGGACCAGGGTTCTGAACACTGAAGCTTTCTTT. This sequence encodes CASSQDGTRVLNTEAFF.

This clone was seen a few times. Other DNA sequences from this sample encode an identical CDR3 as well. V is TRBV5-6 and J is TRBJ1-3; D gene ambiguous. Germline V CDR1 and CDR2: SGHDT, YYEEEE. The CDR3 has 13 residues. Trimming took 0 bases from V and 8 from J, leaving 9 bases between them. CDR3: CASSLDVGDTIYF. The DNA of the CDR3 is TGTGCCAGCAGCTTGGACGTCGGCGACACCATATATTTT.

CDR3 nucleotides: TGTGCCAGCAGTGGGACAGGGGTTTCACCCCTCCACTTT. This codes for CASSGTGVSPLHF. The chain has TRBV2 and TRBJ1-6; the match to TRBD1 covers 9 bases. CDR1 and CDR2 (germline): SNHLY, FYNNEI. J was trimmed by 9 bases and V by 4 bases; bases with no gene match: 1. This CDR3 region has 13 residues.

The chain has TRBV4-2 and TRBJ1-3, with D hard to call. The ends were cut back, 6 bases at V and 0 bases at J, with 9 bases in the middle. This CDR3 region has 14 residues. From germline, CDR1 is LGHNA and CDR2 YNFKEQ. CDR3 nucleotide sequence: TGTGCCAGCAGGGAGGAATCCTCTGGAAACACCATATATTTT. Protein product: CASREESSGNTIYF.

This chain links TRBV5-5 with TRBJ1-4; unclear D gene. This CDR3 region has 13 residues. V lost 5 bases, J lost 8 bases, and 13 bases lay in between. Germline loops: CDR1 SGHKS, CDR2 YYEKEE (reference sequence). CDR3 residues: CASSGGVDEKLFF. CDR3 in DNA: TGTGCCAGCAGTGGCGGGGTAGACGAAAAACTGTTTTTT.

The rearrangement uses TRBV11-2 and TRBJ2-1; TRBD2 aligns across 11 bases. Germline V gene lookup returns CDR1 SGHAT and CDR2 FQNNGV. V shed 4 bases, J shed 7 bases, and the junction held 15 bases outside the gene matches. The CDR3 covers 18 residues. As DNA, the CDR3 is TGTGCCAGCAGCTCACGATATTTACTAGCGGGGGATGAAAATGAGCAGTTCTTC. Translating gives CASSSRYLLAGDENEQFF. The full variable domain, in which reference TRBV11-2 and TRBJ2-1 provide the parts outside the CDR3, is EAGVAQSPRYKIIEKRQSVAFWCNPISGHATLYWYQQILGQGPKLLIQFQNNGVVDDSQLPKDRFSAERLKGVDSTLKIQPAKLEDSAVYLCASSSRYLLAGDENEQFFGPGTRLTVL.

V usage is TRBV7-2 and J usage is TRBJ2-5, with a weak D call TRBD2 (5 bases). This CDR3 has 14 residues. Trimming left V 3 bases short and J 2 bases short, with 10 bases between. From germline, CDR1 is SGHTA and CDR2 FQGNSA. The CDR3 spells CASSFTRGQETQYF. In nucleotides, the CDR3 is TGTGCCAGCAGCTTTACCCGGGGTCAAGAGACCCAGTACTTC. Using reference TRBV7-2 and TRBJ2-5 for the parts outside the CDR3, the full variable domain is GAGVSQSPSNKVTEKGKDVELRCDPISGHTALYWYRQSLGQGLEFLIYFQGNSAPDKSGLPSDRFSAERTGGSVSTLTIQRTQQEDSAVYLCASSFTRGQETQYFGPGTRLLVL.

This clone was observed a few times. The CDR3 is CASSLGYSYTEAFF. As DNA, the CDR3 is TGTGCCAGCAGCTTAGGGTACAGCTACACTGAAGCTTTCTTT. J is TRBJ1-1 and V is TRBV7-9; D not certain. The CDR3 has 14 amino acids. V was pared by 1 base and J by 3 bases, with 9 bases between. Germline-derived CDR1 and CDR2 are SEHNR and FQNEAQ (reference sequence).